Following are 26 T cell receptor beta chains from one sample sequenced in a study of cytomegalovirus exposure and HLA in healthy donors. The PCR was carried out with 60 Vbeta primers and 13 Jbeta primers. TCRdb keeps only in-frame clones here, not all; method: immunoSEQ multiplex PCR. The repertoire includes about 160,000 clones, 60% to 85% of them detected once, and around 6.6% sits in the top ten. Sequencing was done on a sample of PBMCs. The source of these receptors is a man aged 50-59 years in good health and CMV-seropositive.

The chain recombines TRBV9 with TRBJ2-7; D is unresolved. Germline V gene sequence: CDR1 SGDLS, CDR2 YYNGEE. This CDR3 region has 15 residues. V was cut by 4 bases and J by 0 bases, with 14 bases left in between. The CDR3 region has the DNA TGTGCCAGCAGCCCCGACGTTCGGAGCTCCTACGAGCAGTACTTC. It translates to CASSPDVRSSYEQYF.

The chain links TRBV10-1 to TRBJ2-7; D uncertain. The V end lost 4 bases, the J end lost 5 bases, and 6 bases lay between the germline ends. Germline lookup yields CDR1 WNHNN and CDR2 SYGVQD (reference sequence). The CDR3 totals 11 residues. The CDR3 reads CASSANDEQYF. The CDR3, as DNA: TGCGCCAGCAGTGCTAACGACGAGCAGTACTTC.

Details on this clone: This sample also contains other DNA sequences that code for the same CDR3. V usage is TRBV5-1 and J usage is TRBJ2-7; 11 bases match TRBD2. Germline values: CDR1 SGHRS, CDR2 YFSETQ. This CDR3 is built from 15 residues. V dropped 4 bases and J dropped 1; count of bases not matched to a gene: 4. DNA of the CDR3: TGCGCCAGCAGCATCGGGACTAGCGGTTCCTACGAGCAGTACTTC. As protein: CASSIGTSGSYEQYF.

The rearrangement uses TRBV4-2 and TRBJ1-1, with TRBD1 identical over 11 bases. CDR3 length: 18 amino acids. The J segment lost 3 bases and the V segment lost 2 bases, leaving 11 bases of the junction unmatched. The germline CDR1 and CDR2 sequences are LGHNA and YNFKEQ. CDR3 coding DNA: TGTGCCAGCAGCCAACTAGCCGGGACAGGGGGTCGAGACACTGAAGCTTTCTTT. Translation: CASSQLAGTGGRDTEAFF.

The V and J genes are TRBV29-1 and TRBJ1-1; D is uncertain. The length of the CDR3 is 15 residues. The V and J ends lost 6 bases and 1 base respectively, with 18 bases between them. Germline V CDR1 and CDR2: SQVTM, ANQGSEA. The DNA of the CDR3 is TGCAGCGTACCGCCTCGAGGAGCCCAGAACACTGAAGCTTTCTTT. Translation gives CSVPPRGAQNTEAFF.

This clone has only a few counts. The rearrangement joins TRBV19 to TRBJ2-1, with D possibly being TRBD1 (9 bases). The CDR3 covers 17 residues. Germline V CDR1 and CDR2: LNHDA, SQIVND (reference sequence). The V end was cut by 5 bases, the J end by 6 bases, with 23 bases between. CDR3 region: CASSPGGAGTGFNEQFF. The CDR3 nucleotides read TGTGCCAGTAGTCCGGGGGGGGCGGGGACAGGGTTCAATGAGCAGTTCTTC.

V and J are TRBV27 and TRBJ2-3, with TRBD1 matching 9 bases. The V gene end was trimmed by 5 bases and the J gene end by 3 bases; junction bases not matched to a gene: 12. This CDR3 spans 17 amino acids. CDR1 and CDR2 (germline): MNHEY, SMNVEV (reference sequence). This CDR3 reads CASSRPPRDRVTDTQYF. Here the CDR3 DNA reads TGTGCCAGCAGTCGACCCCCGCGGGACAGGGTTACAGATACGCAGTATTTT.

V usage is TRBV5-1 and J usage is TRBJ2-2; no clear D. This CDR3 has 13 residues. CDR1 and CDR2 (germline): SGHRS, YFSETQ. The V and J ends lost 0 bases and 7 bases respectively, with 7 bases between them. This chain's CDR3 is CASSLEQIGELFF. CDR3 in DNA: TGCGCCAGCAGCTTGGAACAGATCGGGGAGCTGTTTTTT.

The chain joins TRBV28 to TRBJ1-4; a weak D match, TRBD1 (6 bases). Germline loops: CDR1 MDHEN, CDR2 SYDVKM. Trimming removed 3 bases at V and 0 bases at J, with 11 bases between. This CDR3 comprises 16 residues. The DNA for the CDR3 is TGTGCCAGCAGTTTCCGGGGGGCTGCAACTAATGAAAAACTGTTTTTT. Encoded protein: CASSFRGAATNEKLFF.

The chain carries TRBV6-5 and TRBJ2-7; perhaps TRBD2 as D (7 bases). CDR1 is MNHEY and CDR2 is SVGAGI in the germline V gene. Deletions cut 8 bases from V and 4 bases from J, with 18 bases between. The CDR3 loop spans 14 amino acids. CDR3 DNA: TGTGCCAGCGGCGGGGGCGGTGGGAGGTACGAGCAGTACTTC. It codes for CASGGGGGRYEQYF.

Here the CDR3 reads CAISDIVYVGLAGGGGTGELFF. The CDR3 DNA sequence: TGTGCCATCAGTGATATAGTTTACGTGGGACTAGCGGGAGGAGGCGGGACCGGGGAGCTGTTTTTT. The chain has TRBV10-3 and TRBJ2-2, with 15 nucleotides matching TRBD2. This CDR3 is built from 22 residues. CDR1 ENHRY and CDR2 SYGVKD come from the germline V gene. Trimming removed 3 bases from V and 5 bases from J; junction bases left unmatched: 19.

The rearrangement uses TRBV6-4 and TRBJ2-2; 10 bases are shared with TRBD2. Germline CDR1 is MRHNA and CDR2 is SNTAGT. With V trimmed by 9 bases and J by 5 bases, 9 bases remained unmatched. This CDR3 has 15 amino acids. The chain's CDR3 is CARGKREGRTGELFF. Here the CDR3 DNA reads TGTGCCAGGGGAAAGCGGGAGGGTCGAACCGGGGAGCTGTTTTTT.

This clone appeared a few times. This chain uses TRBV15 with TRBJ2-3; D is unclear. Germline V gene data show CDR1 as LNHNV and CDR2 as YYDKDF (reference sequence). V lost 0 bases to trimming and J lost 4 bases, with 5 bases between them. The CDR3 totals 13 residues. The CDR3 nucleotides read TGTGCCACCAGCAGAGATCTGTCAGATACGCAGTATTTT. Translated: CATSRDLSDTQYF.

The chain employs TRBV5-1 and TRBJ2-4, with a possible D match to TRBD1 (5 bases). The CDR3 runs to 14 residues. CDR1 and CDR2 from the germline V gene are SGHRS and YFSETQ. Trimming shortened V by 0 bases and J by 8 bases, and 12 bases separated the two germline ends. CDR3 nucleotide sequence: TGCGCCAGCAGCTTGGTTTCCCAGGGCGACATTCAGTACTTC. Its translation: CASSLVSQGDIQYF.

The chain carries TRBV18 and TRBJ2-3, with 7 positions matching TRBD2. Unmatched junction bases numbered 9, after V lost 2 bases and J lost 4 bases. The CDR3 is 16 amino acids. Germline values: CDR1 KGHSH, CDR2 LQKENI. DNA of the CDR3: TGTGCCAGCTCACCAACTAGCGAAGTGAGGCCAGATACGCAGTATTTT. Translated: CASSPTSEVRPDTQYF. Together with reference TRBV18 and TRBJ2-3, the CDR3 gives the full variable domain: NAGVMQNPRHLVRRRGQEARLRCSPMKGHSHVYWYRQLPEEGLKFMVYLQKENIIDESGMPKERFSAEFPKEGPSILRIQQVVRGDSAAYFCASSPTSEVRPDTQYFGPGTRLTVL.

The V call is TRBV29-1, the J call TRBJ1-2, with TRBD1 matching 7 bases. J was trimmed by 8 bases and V by 4 bases; bases with no gene match: 10. This CDR3 comprises 13 residues. Looked up from germline, CDR1 is SQVTM and CDR2 is ANQGSEA. CDR3 protein: CSVVLQGLGGYTF. In DNA, the CDR3 is TGCAGCGTTGTATTACAGGGGCTAGGAGGCTACACCTTC.

The chain uses TRBV27 and TRBJ2-3; 7 positions match TRBD2. Trimming cost V 8 bases and J 8 bases; bases outside gene matches: 7. Germline V gene lookup returns CDR1 MNHEY and CDR2 SMNVEV (reference sequence). CDR3 length: 12 amino acids. In DNA, the CDR3 is TGTGCCAGCGGGAGGGCCGTGGGTACGCAGTATTTT. Its protein is CASGRAVGTQYF.

The rearrangement uses TRBV7-3 and TRBJ2-1; perhaps TRBD2 as D (6 bases). V gave up 5 bases and J gave up 8 bases, with 16 bases separating them. The CDR3 contains 14 residues. Germline V CDR1 and CDR2: SGHTA, FQGTGA. CDR3 coding DNA: TGTGCCAGCAGCGTCCTGGGGGGAGCCGATGAGCAGTTCTTC. Protein product: CASSVLGGADEQFF.

The J gene is TRBJ1-2, the V gene TRBV6-4; D remains unclear. Germline V CDR1 and CDR2: MRHNA, SNTAGT. The CDR3 length is 15 residues. Trimming shortened V by 8 bases and J by 4 bases, and 20 bases separated the two germline ends. CDR3 sequence (DNA): TGTGCCAGCCCCCCACGCCCGGGATCGGGCTATGGCTACACCTTC. Its translation is CASPPRPGSGYGYTF.

The CDR3 loop is CASSTAGTVNEKLFF. The CDR3 nucleotides are TGTGCCAGCTCAACGGCCGGGACAGTAAATGAAAAACTGTTTTTT. This chain joins TRBV18 and TRBJ1-4; TRBD1 matches at 7 bases. After removal of 5 bases from V and 5 bases from J, the junction contained 8 bases not matched to a gene. The CDR3 runs to 15 residues. The germline CDR1 and CDR2 sequences are KGHSH and LQKENI.

The genes are TRBV11-2 and TRBJ2-2, with D unclear. Germline V gives CDR1 SGHAT, CDR2 FQNNGV. With 1 base removed from V and 2 bases from J, the gap between germline ends came to 11 bases. There are 16 residues in the CDR3. The CDR3 DNA is TGTGCCAGCAGCTTAGGTTCGATGCTAAACACCGGGGAGCTGTTTTTT. It encodes CASSLGSMLNTGELFF.

V and J are TRBV29-1 and TRBJ2-1, with TRBD2 matching over 7 bases. Per germline, CDR1 SQVTM and CDR2 ANQGSEA. The CDR3 extends over 13 amino acids. J was trimmed by 6 bases and V by 4 bases; bases with no gene match: 6. In DNA, the CDR3 is TGCAGCGTTGTAGGACTAGAAGGCAATGAGCAGTTCTTC. Translated, it gives CSVVGLEGNEQFF.

Worth noting for this clone: At one boundary the junction diverges from the germline segment, which might be a read error. The chain has TRBV7-9 and TRBJ2-7; possible D gene TRBD2, 6 bases. The CDR3 length is 16 residues. Germline CDR1 reads SEHNR; CDR2 reads FQNEAQ (reference sequence). The CDR3, as DNA: TGTTCCAGCAGCTTAGCCGGGTGGAGGGGCTCCTACGAGCAGTACTTC. Residues: CSSSLAGWRGSYEQYF.

The table lists this clone with a count of one. The chain recombines TRBV5-4 with TRBJ2-2; 14 bases are shared with TRBD2. V dropped 5 bases and J dropped 7; count of bases not matched to a gene: 7. Germline loops: CDR1 SGHNT, CDR2 YYREEE (reference sequence). CDR3 length: 16 residues. CDR3 coding DNA: TGTGCCAGCAGACTCCCGACTAGCGGGAGGGACGGGGAGCTGTTTTTT. Translated: CASRLPTSGRDGELFF.

The gene calls are TRBV6-5 and TRBJ2-2, with TRBD2 as a possible D gene (6 bases). The ends were cut back, 6 bases at V and 6 bases at J, with 14 bases in the middle. Germline V CDR1 and CDR2: MNHEY, SVGAGI. CDR3 size: 14 residues. In DNA form, the CDR3 reads TGTGCCAGCAGCCGCGGCGGGGCCCCCGGGGAGCTGTTTTTT. Protein sequence: CASSRGGAPGELFF.

The genes are TRBV6-6 and TRBJ1-5; tentatively, D is TRBD1 (6 bases). The CDR3 spans 14 residues. Germline V gives CDR1 MNHNY, CDR2 SVGAGI (reference sequence). V shed 4 bases and J shed 0 bases, with 7 bases lying between them. The CDR3, as DNA: TGTGCCAGCAGTTCGGACAGTAGCAATCAGCCCCAGCATTTT. Its translation: CASSSDSSNQPQHF.